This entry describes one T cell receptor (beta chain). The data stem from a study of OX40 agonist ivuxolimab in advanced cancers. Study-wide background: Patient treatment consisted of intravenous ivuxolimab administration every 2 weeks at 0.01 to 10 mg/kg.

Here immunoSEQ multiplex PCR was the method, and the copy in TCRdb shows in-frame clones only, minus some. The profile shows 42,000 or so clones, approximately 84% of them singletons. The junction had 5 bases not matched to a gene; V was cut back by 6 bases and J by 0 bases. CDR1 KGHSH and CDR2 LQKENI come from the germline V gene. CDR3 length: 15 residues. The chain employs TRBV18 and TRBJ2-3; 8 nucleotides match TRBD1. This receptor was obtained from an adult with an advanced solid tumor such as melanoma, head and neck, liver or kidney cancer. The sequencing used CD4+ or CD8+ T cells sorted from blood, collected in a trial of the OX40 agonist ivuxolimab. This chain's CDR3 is CASSAGGRSTDTQYF. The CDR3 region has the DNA TGTGCCAGCTCGGCAGGGGGCAGGAGCACAGATACGCAGTATTTT.